These 27 T cell receptor beta chains originate from one sample sequenced in a study of response to subunit inactivated influenza vaccine. MiXCR was run by TCRdb on the RT-PCR reads, yielding one entry per CDR3 protein. This table has around 170,000 distinct CDR3 sequences, approximately 11% appearing once. The sample here was CD8+ T cells sorted from PBMCs, taken less than 30 months after vaccination. Receptors originate from a man between 50 and 75 years old who received an inactivated influenza vaccine.

The V call is TRBV14, the J call TRBJ2-3, with D maybe TRBD1 (6 bases). Germline values: CDR1 SGHDN, CDR2 FVKESK. This CDR3 has 18 amino acids. V lost 0 bases and J 4 bases, leaving 20 bases between the germline ends. The CDR3 sequence: CASSQEELQGQDADTQYF. Here the CDR3 DNA reads TGTGCCAGCAGCCAAGAAGAACTCCAGGGGCAGGATGCAGATACGCAGTATTTT. The variable domain in full, completed from reference TRBV14 and TRBJ2-3, reads EAGVTQFPSHSVIEKGQTVTLRCDPISGHDNLYWYRRVMGKEIKFLLHFVKESKQDESGMPNNRFLAERTGGTYSTLKVQPAELEDSGVYFCASSQEELQGQDADTQYFGPGTRLTVL.

This clonotype was seen only a few times. The chain recombines TRBV15 with TRBJ2-7, with unresolved D. V was shortened by 0 bases and J by 2 bases, with 8 bases between the two germline ends. This CDR3 region has 14 residues. Germline lookup yields CDR1 LNHNV and CDR2 YYDKDF (reference sequence). In nucleotides, the CDR3 is TGTGCCACCAGCAGAGATTTACAGACCTACGAGCAGTACTTC. Amino acid sequence: CATSRDLQTYEQYF.

This clonotype was seen ten or more times. The chain recombines TRBV20-1 with TRBJ2-1; 12 bases are a match to TRBD2. The CDR3 contains 15 residues. CDR1 and CDR2 from the germline V gene are DFQATT and SNEGSKA (reference sequence). J lost 5 bases, V lost 5 bases, and 7 bases had no gene match. The CDR3: CSAGGLAGTHNEQFF. CDR3 DNA sequence: TGCAGTGCTGGCGGACTAGCGGGAACACACAATGAGCAGTTCTTC.

In its sample, this clonotype was seen a few times. The gene calls are TRBV28 and TRBJ2-1; TRBD2 agrees at 10 bases. This CDR3 has 16 residues. The germline CDR1 and CDR2 sequences are MDHEN and SYDVKM. V gave up 5 bases and J gave up 1 base; unmatched junction bases: 5. CDR3 DNA sequence: TGTGCCAGCAGTAGAATAGCGGGAGGATCCTACAATGAGCAGTTCTTC. It encodes CASSRIAGGSYNEQFF.

This clonotype was picked up a small number of times. This chain links TRBV29-1 with TRBJ2-5, with TRBD1 matching over 7 bases. V was pared by 2 bases and J by 1 base, with 4 bases of the junction left unmatched. CDR1 SQVTM and CDR2 ANQGSEA come from the germline V gene. The CDR3 length is 14 residues. The DNA of the CDR3 is TGCAGCGTTGAAACAGGGGCGGTCCAAGAGACCCAGTACTTC. Residues: CSVETGAVQETQYF.

This clonotype was picked up a small number of times. The chain couples TRBV27 to TRBJ2-2; no clear D. Germline V gives CDR1 MNHEY, CDR2 SMNVEV (reference sequence). Trimming left V 1 base short and J 0 bases short, with 12 bases between. The CDR3 has 17 amino acids. The CDR3 loop is CASSLLGIAPNTGELFF. The CDR3 DNA is TGTGCCAGCAGTTTATTGGGTATAGCTCCGAACACCGGGGAGCTGTTTTTT.

CDR3: CSVVVAGGGEQYF. The CDR3 DNA follows: TGCAGCGTTGTGGTAGCGGGAGGCGGCGAGCAGTACTTC. The V gene is TRBV29-1, the J gene TRBJ2-7, with TRBD2 matching 10 bases. J lost 6 bases, V lost 4 bases, and 6 bases had no gene match. The CDR3 has 13 amino acids. CDR1 is SQVTM and CDR2 is ANQGSEA in the germline V gene.

In its sample, this clonotype was seen a few times. CDR3 region: CASSIYPGSETQYF. CDR3 nucleotides: TGTGCCAGCAGTATTTACCCAGGGAGCGAGACCCAGTACTTC. This chain joins TRBV25-1 and TRBJ2-5; D possibly matches TRBD1 or TRBD2 (5 bases each). Germline CDR1 MGHDK, CDR2 SYGVNS. The germline V and J ends were trimmed by 5 bases and 5 bases, with 15 bases remaining between them. This CDR3 spans 14 amino acids.

The chain joins TRBV20-1 to TRBJ1-2; 8 bases agree with TRBD1. The CDR3 length is 20 residues. V was pared by 5 bases and J by 7 bases, with 30 bases of the junction left unmatched. Germline CDR1 is DFQATT and CDR2 is SNEGSKA (reference sequence). CDR3: CSASIEDLRDRLGHSFGYTF. The CDR3 DNA reads as TGCAGTGCTTCAATAGAAGATCTCCGGGACAGGCTCGGGCATAGCTTTGGCTACACCTTC.

This clonotype has a count of ten or more. The genes are TRBV5-5 and TRBJ2-2; D is possibly TRBD1 or TRBD2 (5 bases each). Germline V gene data show CDR1 as SGHKS and CDR2 as YYEKEE (reference sequence). V lost 0 bases and J lost 4, with 16 bases in between. CDR3 length equals 17 residues. The CDR3: CASSLEPDRGRTGELFF. The CDR3 region has the DNA TGTGCCAGCAGCTTGGAACCGGATCGGGGCCGCACCGGGGAGCTGTTTTTT.

This clonotype was detected many times. This chain joins TRBV9 and TRBJ1-2; D call uncertain. V was shortened by 0 bases and J by 8 bases, with 17 bases between the two germline ends. Germline-derived CDR1 and CDR2 are SGDLS and YYNGEE. This CDR3 has 15 residues. The CDR3 reads CASSVGTARNQGYTF. The CDR3, as DNA: TGTGCCAGCAGCGTAGGAACAGCACGGAACCAAGGCTACACCTTC.

This clonotype was detected a few times. J is TRBJ1-5 and V is TRBV6-1, with 8 bases aligning to TRBD1. Unmatched junction bases numbered 6, after V lost 4 bases and J lost 7 bases. This CDR3 contains 14 residues. Germline V gene lookup returns CDR1 MNHNS and CDR2 SASEGT. The CDR3 DNA reads as TGTGCCAGCAGTGCCGACAGGGGCCGGCAGCCCCAGCATTTT. Translated, it gives CASSADRGRQPQHF.

This rearrangement joins TRBV5-1 to TRBJ2-3; D unresolved. Germline V gene lookup returns CDR1 SGHRS and CDR2 YFSETQ. The length of the CDR3 is 12 residues. The ends were cut back, 0 bases at V and 4 bases at J, with 3 bases in the middle. The CDR3 sequence is CASSLEADTQYF. The DNA for the CDR3 is TGCGCCAGCAGCTTGGAGGCAGATACGCAGTATTTT.

This clonotype was observed at least ten times. This rearrangement joins TRBV6-5 to TRBJ2-3; 13 positions agree with TRBD2. The CDR3 length is 16 residues. Per germline, CDR1 MNHEY and CDR2 SVGAGI. Unmatched junction bases numbered 0, after V lost 0 bases and J lost 3 bases. The CDR3 nucleotides read TGTGCCAGCAGTTACTCGACTAGCGGGGGGACAGATACGCAGTATTTT. Translation: CASSYSTSGGTDTQYF.

The V gene is TRBV7-9, the J gene TRBJ2-7, with a weak D call TRBD2 (6 bases). Deletions cut 5 bases from V and 7 bases from J, with 18 bases between. Germline assignment: CDR1 SEHNR and CDR2 FQNEAQ (reference sequence). CDR3 length equals 14 residues. CDR3 nucleotides: TGTGCCAGCAGCCCCACATACACGGGGGATGAGCAGTACTTC. Translation gives CASSPTYTGDEQYF. The full variable domain, its missing parts supplied by reference TRBV7-9 and TRBJ2-7, is DTGVSQNPRHKITKRGQNVTFRCDPISEHNRLYWYRQTLGQGPEFLTYFQNEAQLEKSRLLSDRFSAERPKGSFSTLEIQRTEQGDSAMYLCASSPTYTGDEQYFGPGTRLTVT.

This clonotype was counted at least ten times. The rearrangement joins TRBV5-1 to TRBJ2-1; 12 bases fit TRBD2. In germline, CDR1 is SGHRS, CDR2 YFSETQ. V lost 5 bases and J lost 2; bases outside the gene matches: 2. This CDR3 has 15 residues. The DNA of the CDR3 is TGCGCCAGCAGTTGGACTAGCGGGGCCTACAATGAGCAGTTCTTC. It is translated as CASSWTSGAYNEQFF.

The rearrangement links TRBV9 to TRBJ2-3; D not resolved. Germline V gives CDR1 SGDLS, CDR2 YYNGEE. Deletions cut 3 bases from V and 0 bases from J, with 8 bases between. The CDR3 totals 14 residues. This CDR3 is CASSGALSTDTQYF. DNA of the CDR3: TGTGCCAGCAGCGGGGCACTCAGCACAGATACGCAGTATTTT.

In this sample, this clonotype turned up a few times. The genes are TRBV6-6 and TRBJ2-3; D is unclear. The CDR3 extends over 12 amino acids. Trimming pared 2 bases from V and 5 bases from J, leaving 5 bases between. Germline CDR1 MNHNY, CDR2 SVGAGI (reference sequence). The CDR3 spells CASSYALDTQYF. The CDR3 region has the DNA TGTGCCAGCAGTTACGCTCTAGATACGCAGTATTTT.

This clonotype was observed a handful of times. The chain joins TRBV4-3 to TRBJ1-1; D ambiguous. Looked up from germline, CDR1 is LGHNA and CDR2 is YSLEER. Trimming shortened V by 1 base and J by 0 bases, and 12 bases separated the two germline ends. The CDR3 extends over 16 amino acids. In DNA, the CDR3 is TGCGCCAGCAGCCAAGGGCTGTCAAGGATGAACACTGAAGCTTTCTTT. Its protein is CASSQGLSRMNTEAFF.

This clonotype was counted ten times or more. V and J are TRBV12-3 or TRBV12-4 and TRBJ2-3, with a weak D call TRBD1 (6 bases). The V end lost 3 bases, the J end lost 4 bases, and 14 bases lay between the germline ends. This CDR3 has 15 residues. DNA of the CDR3: TGTGCCAGCAGTTTTCAGGGGCTGGAGGCAGATACGCAGTATTTT. Translation gives CASSFQGLEADTQYF.

This sequence joins TRBV24-1 and TRBJ2-3; 9 nucleotides align to TRBD1. This CDR3 has 16 residues. The V and J ends lost 2 bases and 4 bases, in that order; junction bases with no gene match: 6. CDR1 is KGHDR, CDR2 SFDVKD, per germline. The CDR3 DNA reads TGTGCCACCAGTGATTATACAGGGGGCCACGCAGATACGCAGTATTTT. The encoded protein is CATSDYTGGHADTQYF.

This clonotype was detected only a few times. The V and J genes are TRBV2 and TRBJ1-2; D is unclear. Germline CDR1 is SNHLY and CDR2 is FYNNEI. V lost 2 bases, J lost 4 bases, and 11 bases lay in between. This CDR3 contains 14 residues. The CDR3 sequence is CASSESPGLYGYTF. The CDR3 DNA follows: TGTGCCAGCAGTGAATCACCAGGACTCTATGGCTACACCTTC.

V and J are TRBV12-3 or TRBV12-4 and TRBJ2-5; no firm D call. Trimming cost V 2 bases and J 2 bases, with 9 bases left between them. This CDR3 comprises 14 residues. In DNA, the CDR3 is TGTGCCAGCAGTTTAAACCGCGGACAAGAGACCCAGTACTTC. Amino acid sequence: CASSLNRGQETQYF.

The chain links TRBV4-3 to TRBJ2-3; 9 bases are shared with TRBD2. Looked up from germline, CDR1 is LGHNA and CDR2 is YSLEER. V dropped 0 bases and J dropped 5; count of bases not matched to a gene: 12. The CDR3 runs to 18 residues. CDR3 DNA: TGCGCCAGCAGCCAAGATATTGGCGGGGGGGGAGAGGGAGATACGCAGTATTTT. Amino acid sequence: CASSQDIGGGGEGDTQYF.

This clonotype occurred once. The gene calls are TRBV7-8 and TRBJ1-2; 7 bases line up with TRBD1. The V gene's germline CDR1 is SGHVS and CDR2 FQNEAQ. Germline trimming cut 5 bases from V and 5 bases from J; bases unmatched to any gene: 17. The CDR3 is made up of 17 amino acids. CDR3 sequence: CASSRPHATGIGYGYTF. DNA for the CDR3: TGTGCCAGCAGCAGACCTCATGCGACAGGGATTGGATATGGCTACACCTTC. Combining the CDR3 with reference TRBV7-8 and TRBJ1-2 gives the whole variable domain GAGVSQSPRYKVAKRGQDVALRCDPISGHVSLFWYQQALGQGPEFLTYFQNEAQLDKSGLPSDRFFAERPEGSVSTLKIQRTQQEDSAVYLCASSRPHATGIGYGYTFGSGTRLTVV.

This clonotype showed up just a few times. The rearrangement joins TRBV20-1 to TRBJ1-5; no definite D call. The V gene lost 3 bases and the J gene lost 0 bases, with 24 bases spanning the gap. Germline CDR1 is DFQATT and CDR2 is SNEGSKA (reference sequence). The CDR3 runs 19 residues. In DNA, the CDR3 is TGCAGTGCTAGCCTCCCCCGTAACACAAACCGGGTTAGCAATCAGCCCCAGCATTTT. Translated: CSASLPRNTNRVSNQPQHF.

This clonotype has a handful of counts. CDR3 loop: CASSQDTSGNYNEQFF. CDR3 in DNA: TGCGCCAGCAGCCAAGATACTAGCGGGAACTACAATGAGCAGTTCTTC. This rearrangement joins TRBV4-3 to TRBJ2-1; 10 positions match TRBD2. The ends lost 0 bases at V and 3 bases at J; junction bases unmatched: 2. This CDR3 is 16 amino acids long. The V gene's germline CDR1 is LGHNA and CDR2 YSLEER.